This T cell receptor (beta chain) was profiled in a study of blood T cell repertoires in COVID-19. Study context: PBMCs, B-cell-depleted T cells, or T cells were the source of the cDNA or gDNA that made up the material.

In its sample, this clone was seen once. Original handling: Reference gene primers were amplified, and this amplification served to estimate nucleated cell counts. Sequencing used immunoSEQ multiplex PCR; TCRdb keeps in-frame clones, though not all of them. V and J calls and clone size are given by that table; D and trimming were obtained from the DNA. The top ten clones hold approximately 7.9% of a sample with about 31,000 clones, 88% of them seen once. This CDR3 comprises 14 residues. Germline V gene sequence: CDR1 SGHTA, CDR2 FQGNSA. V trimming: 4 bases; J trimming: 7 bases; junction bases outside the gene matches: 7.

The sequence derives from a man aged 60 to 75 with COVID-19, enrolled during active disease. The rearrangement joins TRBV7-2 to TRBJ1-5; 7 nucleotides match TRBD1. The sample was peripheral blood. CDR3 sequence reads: CASSSAGGWQPQHF. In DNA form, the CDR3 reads TGTGCCAGCAGCTCCGCAGGGGGTTGGCAGCCCCAGCATTTT.